The rows below give T cell receptor beta chains drawn from one sample of a study of pediatric ulcerative colitis. Assay: immunoSEQ multiplex PCR; the TCRdb copy retains only in-frame clones and omits some. The data hold some 50,000 clones, with 60% to 85% observed a single time. Specimen: gut tissue. Receptors originate from a girl aged 10-17 years with moderate ulcerative colitis. Each CDR3 is given with its conserved first and last residue. The D gene is left open where the match is weak. Size values are once, few and many counts, or a class for expanded clones, and some rows have none.

few,TRBJ2-7,NA,14,TRBV6-5,CASSYSTTPYEQYF,TGTGCCAGCAGTTACTCGACTACCCCCTACGAGCAGTACTTC
NA,TRBJ2-7,NA,14,TRBV27,CASSLNLALYEQYF,TGTGCCAGCAGTTTAAATCTAGCACTCTACGAGCAGTACTTC
once,TRBJ2-1,NA,15,TRBV27,CASSSAASSYNEQFF,TGTGCCAGCAGTTCTGCGGCCAGCTCCTACAATGAGCAGTTCTTC
NA,TRBJ1-5,NA,16,TRBV6-1,CASSAPPSTGVQPQHF,TGTGCCAGCAGTGCGCCACCCTCCACAGGCGTTCAGCCCCAGCATTTT
NA,TRBJ2-7,NA,15,TRBV7-6,CASSPYTGSRYEQYF,TGTGCCAGCAGCCCCTATACAGGGTCCCGGTACGAGCAGTACTTC
NA,TRBJ1-2,NA,13,TRBV27,CASSFIANYGYTF,TGTGCCAGCAGTTTTATTGCTAACTATGGCTACACCTTC
NA,TRBJ2-1,NA,12,TRBV28,CASSLGRSEQFF,TGTGCCAGCAGTTTAGGCCGCAGTGAGCAGTTCTTC
NA,TRBJ2-7,TRBD1,17,TRBV5-8,CASSLPRGQGTSYEQYF,TGTGCCAGCAGCTTACCGAGGGGACAGGGAACCTCCTACGAGCAGTACTTC
few,TRBJ1-5,NA,15,TRBV27,CASSSGWQGHQPQHF,TGTGCCAGCAGTTCTGGTTGGCAGGGGCATCAGCCCCAGCATTTT
NA,TRBJ2-5,NA,11,TRBV2,CASRAVETQYF,TGTGCCAGCAGAGCGGTGGAGACCCAGTACTTC
NA,TRBJ2-7,NA,15,TRBV6-1,CASSEGEVTIYEQYF,TGTGCCAGCAGTGAAGGGGAAGTGACAATCTACGAGCAGTACTTC
NA,TRBJ2-2,NA,15,TRBV5-1,CASAPGTANTGELFF,TGCGCCAGCGCCCCCGGGACTGCGAACACCGGGGAGCTGTTTTTT
NA,TRBJ1-2,NA,13,TRBV6-5,CAGQTAKNYGYTF,TGTGCCGGACAGACAGCTAAAAACTATGGCTACACCTTC
NA,TRBJ1-5,TRBD1,13,TRBV6-6,CASTDRVDQPQHF,TGTGCCAGCACCGACAGGGTCGATCAGCCCCAGCATTTT
NA,TRBJ1-4,TRBD1,12,TRBV25-1,CASSSGTEELFF,TGTGCCAGCAGTAGCGGGACAGAGGAACTGTTTTTT
few,TRBJ2-1,TRBD2,12,TRBV18,CASSPGGNEQFF,TGTGCCAGCTCACCGGGAGGGAATGAGCAGTTCTTC
NA,TRBJ2-2,TRBD1,17,TRBV10-2,CASRPGQERWNTGELFF,TGCGCCAGCCGGCCGGGACAGGAAAGGTGGAACACCGGGGAGCTGTTTTTT
NA,TRBJ2-2,TRBD1,17,TRBV7-3,CASSLNRDRVDTGELFF,TGTGCCAGCAGCTTAAATCGGGACAGGGTAGACACCGGGGAGCTGTTTTTT
NA,TRBJ1-1,NA,11,TRBV6-5,CASRRGSEAFF,TGTGCCAGCAGGAGGGGATCTGAAGCTTTCTTT
once,TRBJ2-2,NA,15,TRBV4-1,CASSQDPGNTGELFF,TGCGCCAGCAGCCAAGATCCAGGGAACACCGGGGAGCTGTTTTTT
NA,TRBJ2-6,NA,14,TRBV7-3,CASSLNPGANVLTF,TGTGCCAGCAGCTTAAACCCTGGGGCCAACGTCCTGACTTTC
NA,TRBJ1-2,NA,13,TRBV28,CASSLSPNYGYTF,TGTGCCAGCAGTTTAAGTCCTAACTATGGCTACACCTTC
NA,TRBJ1-2,TRBD1,14,TRBV5-1,CASSYAGQGSGYTF,TGCGCCAGCAGCTATGCGGGACAGGGGTCCGGCTACACCTTC
NA,TRBJ2-7,TRBD2,16,TRBV18,CASSLAPSGVDYEQYF,TGTGCCAGCTCACTGGCCCCTAGCGGGGTTGACTACGAGCAGTACTTC
NA,TRBJ1-2,TRBD1,13,TRBV5-5,CASSLGTGDGYTF,TGTGCCAGCAGCTTGGGTACAGGGGATGGCTACACCTTC
once,TRBJ1-1,NA,15,TRBV5-4,CASSLDRWWDTEAFF,TGTGCCAGCAGCTTGGACCGGTGGTGGGACACTGAAGCTTTCTTT
NA,TRBJ1-2,NA,16,TRBV5-5,CASSSLTQWANYGYTF,TGTGCCAGCAGCTCCCTGACGCAGTGGGCTAACTATGGCTACACCTTC
NA,TRBJ2-7,NA,13,TRBV30,CAWSVVGGKEQYF,TGTGCCTGGAGTGTCGTGGGCGGCAAGGAGCAGTACTTC
once,TRBJ2-5,TRBD2,14,TRBV6-6,CASSLLAGSETQYF,TGTGCCAGCAGCCTCCTAGCGGGATCGGAGACCCAGTACTTC
NA,TRBJ2-1,TRBD2,12,TRBV28,CASSRTSMEQFF,TGTGCCAGCAGCCGGACTAGTATGGAGCAGTTCTTC
NA,TRBJ1-4,NA,13,TRBV2,CASSEGRVEKLFF,TGTGCCAGCAGTGAAGGGAGGGTGGAAAAACTGTTTTTT
NA,TRBJ1-1,NA,14,TRBV19,CASRGRGGVTEAFF,TGTGCCAGTAGGGGCAGGGGAGGCGTCACTGAAGCTTTCTTT
once,TRBJ1-2,NA,15,TRBV5-6,CASSFSGQTLYGYTF,TGTGCCAGCAGCTTTAGTGGACAGACCCTCTATGGCTACACCTTC
NA,TRBJ1-2,NA,14,TRBV5-5,CASSRRGVSDGYTF,TGTGCCAGCAGCCGCAGAGGGGTTTCGGATGGCTACACCTTC
NA,TRBJ2-3,NA,11,TRBV2,CASTREDTQYF,TGTGCCAGCACAAGGGAAGATACGCAGTATTTT
NA,TRBJ2-5,TRBD2,16,TRBV4-3,CASSQGLAGMQETQYF,TGCGCCAGCAGCCAGGGACTAGCGGGGATGCAAGAGACCCAGTACTTC
NA,TRBJ1-1,NA,14,TRBV7-2,CASSPDSMNTEAFF,TGTGCCAGCAGTCCGGACAGTATGAACACTGAAGCTTTCTTT
NA,TRBJ2-4,TRBD1,16,TRBV30,CAWSTIGDRVKNIQYF,TGTGCCTGGAGCACTATTGGGGACAGGGTGAAAAACATTCAGTACTTC
NA,TRBJ1-4,NA,16,TRBV4-2,CASSQEYLSTNEKLFF,TGTGCCAGCAGCCAAGAGTATCTGTCAACTAATGAAAAACTGTTTTTT
few,TRBJ1-5,NA,15,TRBV6-5,CASSYGGMSNQPQHF,TGTGCCAGCAGTTATGGTGGTATGAGCAATCAGCCCCAGCATTTT
NA,TRBJ2-7,TRBD2,15,TRBV27,CASSLIAGGGYEQYF,TGTGCCAGCAGTTTAATAGCGGGAGGGGGCTACGAGCAGTACTTC
NA,TRBJ1-2,NA,12,TRBV7-2,CASSLDRFSYTF,TGTGCCAGCAGCTTAGATCGATTTTCTTACACCTTC
NA,TRBJ2-1,TRBD1,15,TRBV15,CATSRAPQGNNEQFF,TGTGCCACCAGCAGAGCACCACAGGGGAACAATGAGCAGTTCTTC
NA,TRBJ2-3,TRBD2,16,TRBV5-6,CASSLMVAGSTDTQYF,TGTGCCAGCAGCTTGATGGTAGCGGGGAGCACAGATACGCAGTATTTT
NA,TRBJ1-2,NA,17,TRBV5-1,CASSLATSASNYYGYTF,TGCGCCAGCAGCTTGGCGACCTCGGCCAGCAATTACTATGGCTACACCTTC
NA,TRBJ2-7,NA,15,TRBV5-4,CASSLAAGSSYEQYF,TGTGCCAGCAGCTTGGCCGCAGGGAGCTCCTACGAGCAGTACTTC
NA,TRBJ2-1,TRBD1,15,TRBV18,CASSPRTGLMDEQFF,TGTGCCAGCTCACCACGGACAGGGCTTATGGATGAGCAGTTCTTC